Sequencing of this T cell receptor (beta chain) was carried out in a study of blood T cell repertoires in COVID-19. CDR1 is SGHAT and CDR2 is FQNNGV in the germline V gene. Trimming left V 5 bases short and J 1 base short, with 11 bases between. This CDR3 contains 15 residues. In the source study's methods: Reference gene primer amplification gave estimated nucleated cell counts. Some clones are missing from TCRdb's copy, which holds only in-frame ones; the method was immunoSEQ multiplex PCR. V, J and clone size are those of that table, while D and trimming were read from the DNA. The profile shows roughly 150,000 clones, 80% of them singletons.

The TCR was taken from a man in his sixties with acute or convalescent COVID-19. Specimen: peripheral blood. The chain links TRBV11-2 to TRBJ2-2; tentatively, D is TRBD2 (6 bases). In nucleotides, the CDR3 is TGTGCCAGCAGCGGCAGTAGCGGGAACACCGGGGAGCTGTTTTTT. Translation gives CASSGSSGNTGELFF.